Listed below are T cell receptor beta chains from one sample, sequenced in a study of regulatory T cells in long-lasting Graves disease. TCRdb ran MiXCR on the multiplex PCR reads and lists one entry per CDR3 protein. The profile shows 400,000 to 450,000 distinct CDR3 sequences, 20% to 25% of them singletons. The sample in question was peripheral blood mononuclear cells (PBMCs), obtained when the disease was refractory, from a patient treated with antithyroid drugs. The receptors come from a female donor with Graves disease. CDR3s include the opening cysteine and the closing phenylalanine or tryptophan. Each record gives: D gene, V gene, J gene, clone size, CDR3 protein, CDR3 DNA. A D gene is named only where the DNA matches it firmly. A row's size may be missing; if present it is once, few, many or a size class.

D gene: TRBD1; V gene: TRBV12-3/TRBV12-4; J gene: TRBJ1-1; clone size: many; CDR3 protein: CASNVTGDTEAFF; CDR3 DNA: TGTGCCAGCAACGTGACAGGGGACACTGAAGCTTTCTTT
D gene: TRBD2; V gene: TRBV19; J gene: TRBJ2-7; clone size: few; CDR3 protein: CASSPGLAGQGSSYEQYF; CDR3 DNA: TGTGCCAGTAGTCCGGGACTAGCGGGACAAGGATCCTCCTACGAGCAGTACTTC
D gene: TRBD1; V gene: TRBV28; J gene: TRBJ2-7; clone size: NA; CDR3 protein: CASSLGTGTNEQYF; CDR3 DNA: TGTGCCAGCAGTTTGGGGACAGGGACCAACGAGCAGTACTTC
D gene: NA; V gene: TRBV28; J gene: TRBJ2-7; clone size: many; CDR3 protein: CASSPGDFAYEQYF; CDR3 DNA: TGTGCCAGCAGTCCCGGCGACTTCGCCTACGAGCAGTACTTC
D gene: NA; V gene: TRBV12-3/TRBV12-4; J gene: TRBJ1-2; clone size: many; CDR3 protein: CASSLGSEYGYTF; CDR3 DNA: TGTGCCAGCAGTTTAGGGTCCGAATATGGCTACACCTTC
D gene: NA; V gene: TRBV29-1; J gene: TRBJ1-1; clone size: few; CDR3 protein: CSVRRENILNTEAFF; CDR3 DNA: TGCAGCGTTCGCAGGGAAAACATCCTCAACACTGAAGCTTTCTTT
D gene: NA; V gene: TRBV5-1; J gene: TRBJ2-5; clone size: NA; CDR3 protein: CASSSRVVQETQYF; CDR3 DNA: TGCGCCAGCAGCTCAAGGGTTGTCCAAGAGACCCAGTACTTC
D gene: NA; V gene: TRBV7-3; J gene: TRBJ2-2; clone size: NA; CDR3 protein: CASSYTGDFNTGELFF; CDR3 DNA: TGTGCCAGCAGCTACACAGGGGACTTTAACACCGGGGAGCTGTTTTTT
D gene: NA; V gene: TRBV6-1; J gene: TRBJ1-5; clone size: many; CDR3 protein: CASTAVTPNQPQHF; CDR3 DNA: TGTGCCAGCACCGCAGTAACCCCCAATCAGCCCCAGCATTTT
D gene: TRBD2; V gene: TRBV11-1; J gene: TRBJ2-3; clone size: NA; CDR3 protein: CASSPGLAGAVLWTDTQYF; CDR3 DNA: TGTGCCAGCAGCCCAGGCCTAGCGGGAGCGGTCTTGTGGACAGATACGCAGTATTTT
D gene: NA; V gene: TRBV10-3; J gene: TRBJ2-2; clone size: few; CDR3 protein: CAISESRLGTGELFF; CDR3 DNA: TGTGCCATCAGTGAGTCAAGGCTGGGCACCGGGGAGCTGTTTTTT
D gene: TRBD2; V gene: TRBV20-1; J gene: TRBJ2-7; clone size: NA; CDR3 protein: CSAPPGLAGYEQYF; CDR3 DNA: TGCAGTGCTCCCCCGGGACTAGCGGGCTACGAGCAGTACTTC
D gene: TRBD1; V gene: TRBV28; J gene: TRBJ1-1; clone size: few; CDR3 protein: CASSLGQGLRMNTEAFF; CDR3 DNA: TGTGCCAGCAGTTTGGGACAGGGACTACGAATGAACACTGAAGCTTTCTTT
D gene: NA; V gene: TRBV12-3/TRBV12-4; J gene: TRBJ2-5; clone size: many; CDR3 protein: CASSSSAGTVQETQYF; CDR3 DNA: TGTGCCAGCAGTTCGTCCGCGGGAACCGTCCAAGAGACCCAGTACTTC
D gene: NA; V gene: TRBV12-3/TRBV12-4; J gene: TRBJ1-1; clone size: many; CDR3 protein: CASSLLAPNTEAFF; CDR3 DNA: TGTGCCAGCAGTTTGCTAGCCCCGAACACTGAAGCTTTCTTT
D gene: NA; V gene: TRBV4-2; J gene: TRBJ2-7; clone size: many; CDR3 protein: CASSQDLYEQYF; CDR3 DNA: TGTGCCAGCAGCCAAGACCTCTACGAGCAGTACTTC
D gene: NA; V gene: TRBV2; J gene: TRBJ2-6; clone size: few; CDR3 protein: CASSGRGRASGANVLTF; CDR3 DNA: TGTGCCAGCAGTGGGAGGGGGCGAGCCTCTGGGGCCAACGTCCTGACTTTC
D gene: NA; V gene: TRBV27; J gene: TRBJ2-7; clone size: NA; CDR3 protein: CASRTSRASPYEQYF; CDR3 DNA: TGTGCCAGCCGTACATCCCGAGCTAGTCCCTACGAGCAGTACTTC
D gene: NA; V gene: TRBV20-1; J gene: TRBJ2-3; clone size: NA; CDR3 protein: CSATPRDSRTDTQYF; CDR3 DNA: TGCAGTGCTACCCCTCGAGATAGCCGCACAGATACGCAGTATTTT
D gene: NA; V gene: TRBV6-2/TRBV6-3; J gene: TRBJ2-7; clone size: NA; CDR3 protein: CASRGGSFIYEQYF; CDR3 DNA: TGTGCCAGCAGGGGAGGATCGTTCATCTACGAGCAGTACTTC
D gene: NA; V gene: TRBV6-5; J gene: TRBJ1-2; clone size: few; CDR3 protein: CASSYYRADGYTF; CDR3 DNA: TGTGCCAGCAGTTATTACAGGGCGGATGGCTACACCTTC
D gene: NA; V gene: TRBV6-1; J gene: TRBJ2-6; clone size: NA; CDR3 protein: CASSEKRGVGLPQGLLGGANVLTF; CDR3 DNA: TGTGCCAGCAGTGAGAAGAGAGGTGTGGGGTTGCCTCAGGGTCTATTAGGTGGGGCCAACGTCCTGACTTTC
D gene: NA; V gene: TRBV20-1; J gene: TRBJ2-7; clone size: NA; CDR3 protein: CSARMWTAPYEQYF; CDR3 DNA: TGCAGTGCTAGAATGTGGACAGCCCCCTACGAGCAGTACTTC
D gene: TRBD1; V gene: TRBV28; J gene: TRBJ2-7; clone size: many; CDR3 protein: CASSTPRTGKIYEQYF; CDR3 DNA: TGTGCCAGCAGTACCCCTCGGACAGGGAAAATATACGAGCAGTACTTC